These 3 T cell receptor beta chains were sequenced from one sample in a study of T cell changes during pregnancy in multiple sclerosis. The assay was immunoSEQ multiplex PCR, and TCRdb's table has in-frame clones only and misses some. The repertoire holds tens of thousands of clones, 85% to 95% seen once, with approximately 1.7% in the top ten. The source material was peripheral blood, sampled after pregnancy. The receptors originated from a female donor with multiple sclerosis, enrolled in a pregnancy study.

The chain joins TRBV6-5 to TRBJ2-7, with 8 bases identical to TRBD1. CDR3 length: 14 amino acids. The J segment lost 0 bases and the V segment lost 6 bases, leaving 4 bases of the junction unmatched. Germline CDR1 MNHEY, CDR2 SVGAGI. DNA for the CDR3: TGTGCCAGCAGACTACAGGGGGTCTCCTACGAGCAGTACTTC. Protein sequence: CASRLQGVSYEQYF.

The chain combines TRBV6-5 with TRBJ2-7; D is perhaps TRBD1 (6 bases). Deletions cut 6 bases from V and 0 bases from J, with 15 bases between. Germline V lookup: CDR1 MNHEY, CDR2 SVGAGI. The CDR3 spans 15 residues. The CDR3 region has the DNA TGTGCCAGCAGCCCGACAGGTTATCCCTCCTACGAGCAGTACTTC. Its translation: CASSPTGYPSYEQYF.

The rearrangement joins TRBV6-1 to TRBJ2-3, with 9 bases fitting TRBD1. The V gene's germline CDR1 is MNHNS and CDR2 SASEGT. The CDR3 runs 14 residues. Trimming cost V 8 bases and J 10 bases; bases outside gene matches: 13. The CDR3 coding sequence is TGTGCCAGCGTCCGGGACAGGGTCCTTCTATCGCAGTATTTT. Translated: CASVRDRVLLSQYF.